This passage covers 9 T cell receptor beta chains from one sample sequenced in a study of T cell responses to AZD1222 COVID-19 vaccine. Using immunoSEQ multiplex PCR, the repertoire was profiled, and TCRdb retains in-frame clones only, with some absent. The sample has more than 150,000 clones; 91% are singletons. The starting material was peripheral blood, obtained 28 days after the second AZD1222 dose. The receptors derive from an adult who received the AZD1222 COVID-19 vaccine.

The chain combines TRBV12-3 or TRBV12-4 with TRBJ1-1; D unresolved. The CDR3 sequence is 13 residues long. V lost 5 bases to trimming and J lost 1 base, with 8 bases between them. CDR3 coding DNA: TGTGCCAGCAGTAGACACTCGAACACTGAAGCTTTCTTT. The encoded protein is CASSRHSNTEAFF.

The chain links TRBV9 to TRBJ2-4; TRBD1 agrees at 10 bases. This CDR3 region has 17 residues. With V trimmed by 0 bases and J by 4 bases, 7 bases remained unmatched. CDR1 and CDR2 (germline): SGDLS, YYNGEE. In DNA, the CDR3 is TGTGCCAGCAGCGTAGCTCCCAGGGACAGGGGAAAAAACATTCAGTACTTC. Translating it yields CASSVAPRDRGKNIQYF. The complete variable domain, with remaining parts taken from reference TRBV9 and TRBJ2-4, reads DSGVTQTPKHLITATGQRVTLRCSPRSGDLSVYWYQQSLDQGLQFLIQYYNGEERAKGNILERFSAQQFPDLHSELNLSSLELGDSALYFCASSVAPRDRGKNIQYFGAGTRLSVL.

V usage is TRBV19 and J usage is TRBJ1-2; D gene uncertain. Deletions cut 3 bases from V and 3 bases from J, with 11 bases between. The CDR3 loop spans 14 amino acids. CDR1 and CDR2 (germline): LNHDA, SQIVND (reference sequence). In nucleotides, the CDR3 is TGTGCCAGTAGTATGATGGGAGATGACTATGGCTACACCTTC. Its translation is CASSMMGDDYGYTF. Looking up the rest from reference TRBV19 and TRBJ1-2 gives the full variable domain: DGGITQSPKYLFRKEGQNVTLSCEQNLNHDAMYWYRQDPGQGLRLIYYSQIVNDFQKGDIAEGYSVSREKKESFPLTVTSAQKNPTAFYLCASSMMGDDYGYTFGSGTRLTVV.

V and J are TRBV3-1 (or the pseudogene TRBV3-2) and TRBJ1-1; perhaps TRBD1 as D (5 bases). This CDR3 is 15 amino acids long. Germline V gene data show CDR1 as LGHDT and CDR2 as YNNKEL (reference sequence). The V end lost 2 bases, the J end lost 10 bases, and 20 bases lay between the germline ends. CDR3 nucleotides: TGTGCCAGCAGCCAAAGCGGGGCGTTAAGTCAGGCAGCTTTCTTT. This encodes CASSQSGALSQAAFF.

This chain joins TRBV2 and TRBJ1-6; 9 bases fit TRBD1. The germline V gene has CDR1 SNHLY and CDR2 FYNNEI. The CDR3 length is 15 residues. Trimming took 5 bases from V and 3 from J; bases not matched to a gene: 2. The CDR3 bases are TGTGCCAGCAGTATGGGACAGGGCTATAATTCACCCCTCCACTTT. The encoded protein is CASSMGQGYNSPLHF.

The CDR3, as DNA: TGTGCCAGCAGCTCCTCCGGGACTAGCCGTATTGCCCAGTACTTC. Protein sequence: CASSSSGTSRIAQYF. V usage is TRBV13 and J usage is TRBJ2-5; 9 nucleotides agree with TRBD2. CDR3 length: 15 residues. V dropped 4 bases and J dropped 9; count of bases not matched to a gene: 12. CDR1 is PRHDT and CDR2 is FYEKMQ in the germline V gene (reference sequence).

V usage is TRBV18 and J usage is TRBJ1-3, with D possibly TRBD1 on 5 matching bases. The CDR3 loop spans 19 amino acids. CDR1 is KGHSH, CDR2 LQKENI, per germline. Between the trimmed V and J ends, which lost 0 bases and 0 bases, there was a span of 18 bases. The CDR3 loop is CASSPPFGAGHSSGNTIYF. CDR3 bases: TGTGCCAGCTCACCACCGTTCGGCGCAGGACACAGCTCTGGAAACACCATATATTTT. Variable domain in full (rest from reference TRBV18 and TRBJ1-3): NAGVMQNPRHLVRRRGQEARLRCSPMKGHSHVYWYRQLPEEGLKFMVYLQKENIIDESGMPKERFSAEFPKEGPSILRIQQVVRGDSAAYFCASSPPFGAGHSSGNTIYFGEGSWLTVV.

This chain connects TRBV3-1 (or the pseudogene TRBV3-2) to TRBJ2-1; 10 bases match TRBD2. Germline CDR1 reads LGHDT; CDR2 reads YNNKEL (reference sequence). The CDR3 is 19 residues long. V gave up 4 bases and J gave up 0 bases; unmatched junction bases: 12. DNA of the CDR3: TGTGCCAGCAGCCCCCGACAGGGACTAGCGCGAAGCTCCTACAATGAGCAGTTCTTC. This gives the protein CASSPRQGLARSSYNEQFF.

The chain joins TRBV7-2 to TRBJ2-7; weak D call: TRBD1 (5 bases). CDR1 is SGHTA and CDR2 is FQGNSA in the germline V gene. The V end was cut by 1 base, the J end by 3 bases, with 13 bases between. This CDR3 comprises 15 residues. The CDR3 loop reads CASSLVFGRDYEQYF. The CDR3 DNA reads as TGTGCCAGCAGCTTAGTGTTTGGCAGGGACTACGAGCAGTACTTC.